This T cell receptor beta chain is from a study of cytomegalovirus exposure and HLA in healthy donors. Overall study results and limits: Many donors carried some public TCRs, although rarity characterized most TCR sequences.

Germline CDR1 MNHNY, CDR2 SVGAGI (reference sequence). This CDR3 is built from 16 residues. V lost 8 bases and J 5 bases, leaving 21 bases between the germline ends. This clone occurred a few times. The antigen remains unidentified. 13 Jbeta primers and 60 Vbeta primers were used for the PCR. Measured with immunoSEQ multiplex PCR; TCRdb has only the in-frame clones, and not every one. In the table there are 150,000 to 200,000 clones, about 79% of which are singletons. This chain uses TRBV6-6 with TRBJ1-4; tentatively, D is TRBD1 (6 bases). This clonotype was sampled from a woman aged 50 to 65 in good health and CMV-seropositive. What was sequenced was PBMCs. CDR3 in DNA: TGTGCCAGCGGCAGGAGGGGGGGGGCCCAAAATGAAAAACTGTTTTTT. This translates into CASGRRGGAQNEKLFF.